This T cell receptor (beta chain) came from a study of human T cells and chemical hapten exposure (dated by TCRdb to the early 2020s). A note on the overall study: For sensitization, 2% DPC in acetone was applied to a 2 cm by 2 cm area of upper inner arm skin. Patients additionally received weekly therapeutic DPC doses to the scalp throughout the approximately 22-week study period. Patch testing on the upper back used Finn chambers containing 0.01% DPC, with scoring done after 6 days according to International Contact Dermatitis Research Group standards. The patient cohort, mostly female, included alopecia areata with under or over 50% scalp involvement, alopecia totalis and alopecia universalis. The libraries were sequenced as a pool, and the TCR yield per sample differed mostly because of small variations in library volumes within the pool. Peripheral blood TCR repertoire changes were tracked in vivo in alopecia patients during primary and secondary sensitization to the hapten diphenylcyclopropenone (DPC). Patient blood was sampled pre-sensitization (week 0) and at 2, 6 and about 24 weeks after DPC sensitization. Nearly 30 alopecia patients provided blood for TCR sequencing at one to four time points (pre-sensitization, 2, 6 and 24 weeks). What the research found in general, with its limitations: DPC sensitization did not change the number of TCRs with a frequency above 1 in 1000, and there was no evidence of changes in global repertoire structure. A positive correlation was found between the number of PT1 expanded TCRs and patch test score, with significance reached at thresholds 8, 16 and 32 but not 4. Alopecia, a presumed autoimmune disease, was present in all patients, so the immune response of the patients might differ from that of healthy individuals. Significantly more large CDR3 similarity clusters were formed by expanded TCRs than by pre-sensitization or healthy control sets, consistent with antigen-driven responses. Repeated subsampling changed both the strength of the expansion versus patch-test correlation and the threshold at which that correlation became significant.

The protocol used for the library was RACE. The sequencer was a NextSeq 500. During library preparation, unique molecular identifiers were attached to individual cDNA molecules so that TCRs could be counted in a quantitative, reproducible way. Both TCR alpha and TCR beta chains were sequenced from each blood RNA sample. Turning to the authors' computational methods: Samples had a median of roughly 99,000 TCRs, with a range from roughly 23,224 to 700,000. The Decombinator software suite was used to annotate the V, J and CDR3 of the TCR reads. For PS versus PT1 abundance plots, all samples were subsampled to the same number of TCRs (28,000). TCRs were defined as expanded if absent before sensitization and observed at least eight times at the 2-week time point. Using fastp at Q25 and MiXCR, TCRdb reprocessed the public reads and kept productive beta chains. For every CDR3 protein sequence, its rows merge into one entry that carries the most common genes and DNA. None of the V and J calls come from the authors' own analysis; TCRdb made them. The sample table lists about 82,000 distinct CDR3 sequences, 13% of them with a count of one. Approximately 5% of the sample lies in the top ten.

V loses 8 bases at its end and J loses 4 bases; junction bases beyond the gene matches: 6. Counted from cysteine to phenylalanine, this CDR3 has 13 amino acids. Of the read, only the CDR3 DNA is kept; its 39 bases are in frame from base 1. In the germline V gene, CDR1 corresponds to MNHNS and CDR2 to SASEGT. There are a few counts of this clonotype. The antigen this receptor binds is unknown. Per-base qualities were not stored, and no clone one base away is much larger. Explained via the paper, the time point label denotes: patch test 3, about 24 weeks after DPC sensitization. The treatment or condition label, read with the paper, signifies: therapeutic diphenylcyclopropenone sensitization with weekly scalp DPC. At each patch-test visit, blood was drawn before the patch test was applied. Eligible patients were aged 18 to 70, diagnosed with alopecia, deemed suitable for DPC therapy, and excluded if pregnant. Total RNA was extracted from unfractionated whole blood collected in Tempus Blood RNA tubes.

The sequence derives from a woman aged 50 to 60 with alopecia areata. Some clones in this sample may be carry-over from other donors' samples. The sample in question was whole blood, obtained in connection with sensitization to the hapten diphenylcyclopropenone (DPC). This chain joins TRBV6-1 to TRBJ2-5; a stretch of 8 junction bases matches TRBD1. CDR3 protein: CASLDRAVETQYF. DNA sequence: TGTGCCAGCCTGGACAGGGCCGTAGAGACCCAGTACTTC.